This entry is about one T cell receptor beta chain. Antigen: not known. This sample is drawn from a study of CD8 T cells in ankylosing spondylitis. General study points: CD8+ by phenotype, disease-linked clones were relatively rare in peripheral blood. Within ankylosing spondylitis blood, a TCR beta motif made up of roughly eight highly homologous variants appeared to be characteristic. Existing reports had already noted some motif variants in reactive arthritis synovial fluid and blood. Reported data indicate significant enrichment of disease-linked clones within matched ankylosing spondylitis synovial fluid.

Libraries of TCR beta came from quantitative 5'-RACE with molecular barcodes. TCRdb itself ran the 5' RACE reads through MiXCR, one entry per CDR3 protein. Of some 700,000 distinct CDR3 sequences listed, 15% to 20% are singletons. Germline loops: CDR1 SGHRS, CDR2 YFSETQ. The CDR3 consists of 14 residues. Trimming took off 4 bases at V and 10 bases at J, with 18 bases between the two ends. The specimen was blood, either unsorted or a sorted T cell fraction (not recorded which). The V call is TRBV5-1, the J call TRBJ2-1; the D gene is possibly TRBD2 (5 bases). This TCR came from a male donor with ankylosing spondylitis. In DNA, the CDR3 is TGCGCCAGCAGCGGCCGGGGTGGAGACTTCGAGCAGTTCTTC. Protein sequence: CASSGRGGDFEQFF.